Listed here is a single TCR beta chain. The V gene's germline CDR1 is SGHRS and CDR2 YFSETQ. Trimming left V 1 base short and J 7 bases short, with 15 bases between. This CDR3 region has 16 residues. This record comes from a study of control samples from healthy donors and cancer patients. Clones were sequenced by immunoSEQ multiplex PCR, and TCRdb holds only the in-frame ones, with some missing. The sample has about 52,000 clones, about 95% seen once. V is TRBV5-1 and J is TRBJ1-6; D call uncertain. This sequence originates from a man between 25 and 39 years old in good health. Sequencing was performed on blood. Written as DNA, the CDR3 is TGCGCCAGCAGCTTGAGAGAGACGGTGCCGAATTCACCCCTCCACTTT. The encoded protein is CASSLRETVPNSPLHF.